The 26 T cell receptor beta chains given below trace back to one sample, sequenced in a study of blood T cell repertoires in COVID-19. Sequenced by immunoSEQ multiplex PCR; TCRdb stores in-frame clones only, minus some. Of approximately 200,000 clones in the sample, over 75% were seen once. The sequenced sample was peripheral blood. These receptors all come from a human donor with active or convalescent COVID-19. The donor label of this sample is uncertain.

The chain joins TRBV30 to TRBJ2-1, with D possibly being TRBD2 (5 bases). Per the germline V gene, CDR1 is GTSNPN and CDR2 is SVGIG (reference sequence). The CDR3 is 14 residues long. V lost 0 bases and J 4 bases, leaving 10 bases between the germline ends. CDR3 in amino acids: CAWSVQLAYNEQFF. In DNA, the CDR3 is TGTGCCTGGAGTGTACAGCTAGCTTACAATGAGCAGTTCTTC.

The V and J genes are TRBV5-4 and TRBJ2-1; D remains unclear. CDR3 length equals 16 residues. Trimming removed 0 bases from V and 7 bases from J, with 17 bases in between. Germline CDR1 SGHNT, CDR2 YYREEE (reference sequence). The CDR3 DNA sequence: TGTGCCAGCAGCTTGGCGAGTCCCCAAGGCGGTAATGAGCAGTTCTTC. This gives the protein CASSLASPQGGNEQFF.

The chain employs TRBV6-5 and TRBJ1-1, with TRBD1 matching over 8 bases. This CDR3 is 15 amino acids long. The J segment lost 3 bases and the V segment lost 8 bases, leaving 11 bases of the junction unmatched. Germline-derived CDR1 and CDR2 are MNHEY and SVGAGI. The CDR3 reads CASGQGYFGDTEAFF. CDR3 DNA: TGTGCCAGCGGACAGGGTTACTTCGGGGACACTGAAGCTTTCTTT.

V usage is TRBV3-1 (or the pseudogene TRBV3-2) and J usage is TRBJ1-5; 7 nucleotides line up with TRBD1. V shed 3 bases, J shed 8 bases, and the junction held 7 bases outside the gene matches. This CDR3 comprises 14 residues. Looked up from germline, CDR1 is LGHDT and CDR2 is YNNKEL (reference sequence). Here the CDR3 reads CASSQGAGGKPQHF. In nucleotides, the CDR3 is TGTGCCAGCAGCCAGGGGGCAGGGGGAAAGCCCCAGCATTTT.

V usage is TRBV28 and J usage is TRBJ1-2; D is unresolved. Germline lookup yields CDR1 MDHEN and CDR2 SYDVKM. The CDR3 is 13 residues long. Trimming left V 7 bases short and J 5 bases short, with 14 bases between. CDR3 nucleotides: TGTGCCAGCACCCGTGGGCAGTTTTATGGCTACACCTTC. It yields the protein CASTRGQFYGYTF.

V gene TRBV7-9 combines with J gene TRBJ1-2, with no clear D. There are 14 residues in the CDR3. The germline V and J ends were trimmed by 4 bases and 8 bases, with 17 bases remaining between them. The germline V gene encodes CDR1 SEHNR and CDR2 FQNEAQ (reference sequence). The DNA of the CDR3 is TGTGCCAGCAGCTCCGCTGCAGGCCCTGGAGGCTACACCTTC. Translated: CASSSAAGPGGYTF.

The chain joins TRBV6-5 to TRBJ2-2, with D perhaps matching TRBD1 (5 bases). CDR1 is MNHEY, CDR2 SVGAGI, per germline. Deletions cut 7 bases from V and 3 bases from J, with 9 bases between. The CDR3 is 13 amino acids. The CDR3 loop reads CASIQGDTGELFF. The CDR3 nucleotides read TGTGCCAGCATCCAGGGCGACACCGGGGAGCTGTTTTTT.

The chain links TRBV6-5 to TRBJ2-7, with 8 nucleotides matching TRBD2. With V trimmed by 4 bases and J by 6 bases, 8 bases remained unmatched. This CDR3 is built from 14 residues. Germline-derived CDR1 and CDR2 are MNHEY and SVGAGI. The CDR3 DNA follows: TGTGCCAGCAGTTCCAATGTAGCGGGAAGCGAGCAGTACTTC. Translated, it gives CASSSNVAGSEQYF.

DNA of the CDR3: TGTGCCAGTAGTATACAGGGGGCCACAAATTCACCCCTCCACTTT. Encoded protein: CASSIQGATNSPLHF. This chain joins TRBV19 and TRBJ1-6; 8 nucleotides align to TRBD1. Germline-derived CDR1 and CDR2 are LNHDA and SQIVND (reference sequence). CDR3 length: 15 amino acids. Trimming cost V 2 bases and J 7 bases; bases outside gene matches: 4.

The chain couples TRBV7-2 to TRBJ2-3; D gene uncertain. Trimming removed 1 base at V and 4 bases at J, with 9 bases between. Germline assignment: CDR1 SGHTA and CDR2 FQGNSA. The length of the CDR3 is 14 residues. Here the CDR3 reads CASSLDMRPDTQYF. The CDR3 DNA reads TGTGCCAGCAGCTTAGATATGAGGCCAGATACGCAGTATTTT.

J is TRBJ2-7 and V is TRBV6-6; D may be TRBD2 (5 bases). V lost 0 bases and J 5 bases, leaving 11 bases between the germline ends. The CDR3 loop spans 14 amino acids. The germline V gene encodes CDR1 MNHNY and CDR2 SVGAGI (reference sequence). CDR3 coding DNA: TGTGCCAGCAGTTACTCGTCCGGGAACGACGAGCAGTACTTC. It is translated as CASSYSSGNDEQYF.

This clone was detected only once. The chain employs TRBV2 and TRBJ2-3, with TRBD2 matching 8 bases. V shed 2 bases and J 3 bases; nucleotides not matched to a gene: 13. The germline V gene has CDR1 SNHLY and CDR2 FYNNEI. The CDR3 sequence is 18 residues long. DNA of the CDR3: TGTGCCAGCAGTGAATTGTTAGCGGGAAGGGTATTGACAGATACGCAGTATTTT. Its translation is CASSELLAGRVLTDTQYF.

This rearrangement joins TRBV11-1 to TRBJ2-1; TRBD2 matches 7 bases. The trim removed 8 bases at V and 5 bases at J, leaving 9 bases unmatched. The CDR3 sequence is 14 residues long. The germline gives CDR1 SGHAT, CDR2 FQDESV (reference sequence). The CDR3 loop reads CASQTSLKNNEQFF. The CDR3 DNA is TGTGCCAGCCAGACTAGCTTGAAGAACAATGAGCAGTTCTTC.

This chain joins TRBV4-3 and TRBJ1-2, with 11 nucleotides matching TRBD1. Germline V gives CDR1 LGHNA, CDR2 YSLEER. This CDR3 has 15 residues. Germline trimming cut 5 bases from V and 6 bases from J; bases unmatched to any gene: 8. The CDR3 nucleotides are TGCGCCAGCAGCTTAAGCCGGACAGGGGGCGATGGCTACACCTTC. It translates to CASSLSRTGGDGYTF.

This rearrangement joins TRBV12-3 or TRBV12-4 to TRBJ2-3; no clear D gene. The V end lost 3 bases, the J end lost 3 bases, and 7 bases lay between the germline ends. The CDR3 is 13 amino acids. The CDR3 region is CASSLRRTDTQYF. CDR3 bases: TGTGCCAGCAGTTTGAGGCGGACAGATACGCAGTATTTT.

The chain has TRBV11-2 and TRBJ1-2, with D possibly TRBD1 on 5 matching bases. V was shortened by 5 bases and J by 8 bases, with 18 bases between the two germline ends. The CDR3 runs 14 residues. The germline gives CDR1 SGHAT, CDR2 FQNNGV. CDR3 region: CASSQQVNLYGYTF. CDR3 nucleotide sequence: TGTGCCAGCAGCCAACAGGTGAACCTCTACGGCTACACCTTC.

This clone was detected a few times. V and J are TRBV10-1 and TRBJ2-7; D possibly corresponds to TRBD2 (5 bases). The V gene's germline CDR1 is WNHNN and CDR2 SYGVQD (reference sequence). This CDR3 is 15 amino acids long. Trimming left V 7 bases short and J 7 bases short, with 23 bases between. CDR3 nucleotides: TGCGCCAGCACCCGGCGGGCCGGAACCCTACGAGAGCAGTACTTC. Encoded protein: CASTRRAGTLREQYF.

V is TRBV6-2 or TRBV6-3 and J is TRBJ2-7; possibly TRBD2 for D (7 bases). This CDR3 is 13 amino acids long. Germline values: CDR1 MNHEY, CDR2 SVGEGT. V was clipped by 4 bases and J by 4 bases, with 11 bases between them. DNA of the CDR3: TGTGCCAGCAGTTTCGGGGGGACATACGAGCAGTACTTC. Translation gives CASSFGGTYEQYF.

The rearrangement joins TRBV5-4 to TRBJ2-3; TRBD2 agrees at 10 bases. Germline trimming cut 3 bases from V and 3 bases from J; bases unmatched to any gene: 4. The CDR3 is 15 amino acids. Per the germline V gene, CDR1 is SGHNT and CDR2 is YYREEE (reference sequence). CDR3 residues: CASSSGTSVTDTQYF. The DNA for the CDR3 is TGTGCCAGCAGCTCGGGGACTAGCGTAACAGATACGCAGTATTTT. Full variable domain (outside the CDR3, taken from reference TRBV5-4 and TRBJ2-3): ETGVTQSPTHLIKTRGQQVTLRCSSQSGHNTVSWYQQALGQGPQFIFQYYREEENGRGNFPPRFSGLQFPNYSSELNVNALELDDSALYLCASSSGTSVTDTQYFGPGTRLTVL.

CDR3 DNA sequence: TGTGCCAGCAGTTCGGGGGCACCCCTCCACTTT. It translates to CASSSGAPLHF. The genes are TRBV6-2 or TRBV6-3 and TRBJ1-6; D may be TRBD1 (5 bases). Trimming took 4 bases from V and 11 from J, leaving 6 bases between them. In germline, CDR1 is MNHEY, CDR2 SVGEGT. This CDR3 is built from 11 residues.

This clone was seen ten or more times. J is TRBJ2-1 and V is TRBV5-1; 8 positions agree with TRBD2. The CDR3 spans 17 residues. Germline trimming cut 5 bases from V and 9 bases from J; bases unmatched to any gene: 19. Germline values: CDR1 SGHRS, CDR2 YFSETQ. The CDR3 sequence is CASSSPGTSSPWGEQFF. The CDR3 DNA reads as TGCGCCAGCAGTTCTCCCGGGACTAGTTCCCCTTGGGGTGAGCAGTTCTTC.

The genes are TRBV24-1 and TRBJ2-3; D not resolved. V lost 3 bases to trimming and J lost 4 bases, with 13 bases between them. Germline values: CDR1 KGHDR, CDR2 SFDVKD. CDR3 length equals 15 residues. CDR3 bases: TGTGCCACCAGTGATGCGGTCCCAAATTCAGATACGCAGTATTTT. Protein sequence: CATSDAVPNSDTQYF.

The chain is built from TRBV12-3 or TRBV12-4 and TRBJ2-6; D is uncertain. The V and J ends lost 2 bases and 4 bases respectively, with 3 bases between them. CDR3 length: 13 residues. In DNA, the CDR3 is TGTGCCAGCAGTTTATCGGGGGCCAACGTCCTGACTTTC. Translating it yields CASSLSGANVLTF.

The chain carries TRBV30 and TRBJ1-6, with a tentative D call TRBD1 (6 bases). Germline V gene sequence: CDR1 GTSNPN, CDR2 SVGIG (reference sequence). The CDR3 totals 14 residues. The V gene lost 3 bases and the J gene lost 7 bases, with 13 bases spanning the gap. The CDR3: CAWRATGRNSPLHF. CDR3 DNA: TGTGCCTGGAGAGCGACAGGACGGAATTCACCCCTCCACTTT.

The V call is TRBV7-3, the J call TRBJ2-2, with TRBD2 identical over 7 bases. Trimming at V came to 2 bases and at J to 4 bases, leaving 4 bases not matched to a gene. This CDR3 has 15 amino acids. From germline, CDR1 is SGHTA and CDR2 FQGTGA. The CDR3 DNA follows: TGTGCCAGCAGCTTAGAGGGACTACCCACCGGGGAGCTGTTTTTT. Encoded protein: CASSLEGLPTGELFF.

The chain carries TRBV27 and TRBJ2-2; TRBD2 matches at 13 bases. CDR1 MNHEY and CDR2 SMNVEV come from the germline V gene (reference sequence). The CDR3 is 15 residues long. V trimming: 4 bases; J trimming: 6 bases; junction bases outside the gene matches: 2. The CDR3 region has the DNA TGTGCCAGCAGTTCTACTAGCGGGAGGGCCGGGGAGCTGTTTTTT. Translation gives CASSSTSGRAGELFF.